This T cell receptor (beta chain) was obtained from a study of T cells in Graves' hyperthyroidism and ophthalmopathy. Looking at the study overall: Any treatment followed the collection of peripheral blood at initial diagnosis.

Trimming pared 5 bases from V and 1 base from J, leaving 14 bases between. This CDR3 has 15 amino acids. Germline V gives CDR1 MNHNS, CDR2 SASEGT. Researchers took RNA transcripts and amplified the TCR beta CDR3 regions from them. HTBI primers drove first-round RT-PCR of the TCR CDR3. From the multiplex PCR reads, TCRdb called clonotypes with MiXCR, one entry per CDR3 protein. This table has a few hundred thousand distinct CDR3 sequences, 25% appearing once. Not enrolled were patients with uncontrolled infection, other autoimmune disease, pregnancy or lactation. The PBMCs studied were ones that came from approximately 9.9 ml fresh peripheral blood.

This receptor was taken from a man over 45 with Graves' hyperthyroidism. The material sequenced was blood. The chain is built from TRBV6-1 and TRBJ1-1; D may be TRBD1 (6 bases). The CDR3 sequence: CASSKHRDTNTEAFF. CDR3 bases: TGTGCCAGCAGTAAACATCGGGACACGAACACTGAAGCTTTCTTT.